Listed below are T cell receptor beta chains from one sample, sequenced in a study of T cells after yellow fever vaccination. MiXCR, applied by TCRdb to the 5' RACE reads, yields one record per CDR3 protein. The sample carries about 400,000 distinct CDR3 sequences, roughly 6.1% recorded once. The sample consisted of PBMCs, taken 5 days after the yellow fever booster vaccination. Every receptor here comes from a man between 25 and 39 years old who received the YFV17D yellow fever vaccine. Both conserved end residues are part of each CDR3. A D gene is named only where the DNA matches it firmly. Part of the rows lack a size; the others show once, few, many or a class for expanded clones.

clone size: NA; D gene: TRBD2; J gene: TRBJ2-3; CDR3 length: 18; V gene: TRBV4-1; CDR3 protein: CASSQDRLAELNTDTQYF; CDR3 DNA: TGCGCCAGCAGCCAAGATCGGCTAGCGGAGCTTAACACAGATACGCAGTATTTT
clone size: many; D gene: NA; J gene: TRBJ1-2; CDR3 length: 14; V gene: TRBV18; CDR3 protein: CASSPGTFDYGYTF; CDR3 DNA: TGTGCCAGCTCACCAGGGACATTCGACTATGGCTACACCTTC
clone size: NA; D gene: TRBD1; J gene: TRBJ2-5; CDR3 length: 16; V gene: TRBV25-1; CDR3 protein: CATEGGPGQGMETQYF; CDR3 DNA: TGTGCCACCGAGGGGGGTCCGGGACAGGGGATGGAGACCCAGTACTTC
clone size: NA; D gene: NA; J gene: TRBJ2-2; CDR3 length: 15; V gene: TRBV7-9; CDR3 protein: CASSLTGDYTGELFF; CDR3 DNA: TGTGCCAGCAGCTTAACCGGGGATTACACCGGGGAGCTGTTTTTT
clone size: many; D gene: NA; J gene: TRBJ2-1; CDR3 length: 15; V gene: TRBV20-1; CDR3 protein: CSATQSGRRYNEQFF; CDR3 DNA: TGCAGTGCGACGCAGAGTGGCAGGAGGTACAATGAGCAGTTCTTC
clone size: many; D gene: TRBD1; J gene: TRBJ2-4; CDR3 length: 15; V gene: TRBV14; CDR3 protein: CASSQPTGAKNIQYF; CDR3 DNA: TGTGCCAGCAGCCAGCCGACAGGGGCCAAAAACATTCAGTACTTC
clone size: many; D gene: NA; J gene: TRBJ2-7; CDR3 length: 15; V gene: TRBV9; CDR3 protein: CASSVDPGSSYEQYF; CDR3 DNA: TGTGCCAGCAGCGTAGACCCAGGGAGCTCCTACGAGCAGTACTTC
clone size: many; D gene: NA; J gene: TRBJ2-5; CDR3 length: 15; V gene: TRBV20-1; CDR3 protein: CSASGAAGRQETQYF; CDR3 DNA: TGCAGTGCTAGCGGGGCGGCGGGTCGACAAGAGACCCAGTACTTC
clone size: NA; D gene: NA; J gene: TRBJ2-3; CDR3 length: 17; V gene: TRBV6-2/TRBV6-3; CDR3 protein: CASSYLTHTLLGDTQYF; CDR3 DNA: TGTGCCAGCAGTTACTTGACCCATACCCTACTTGGAGATACGCAGTATTTT
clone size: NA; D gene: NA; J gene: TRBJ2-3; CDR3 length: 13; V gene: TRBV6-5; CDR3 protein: CASSSHNADTQYF; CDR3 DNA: TGTGCCAGCAGTTCACACAACGCAGATACGCAGTATTTT
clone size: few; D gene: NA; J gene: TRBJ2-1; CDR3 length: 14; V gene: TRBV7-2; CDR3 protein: CASQLGVGVDEQFF; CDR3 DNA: TGTGCTAGTCAATTGGGCGTCGGAGTGGATGAGCAGTTCTTC
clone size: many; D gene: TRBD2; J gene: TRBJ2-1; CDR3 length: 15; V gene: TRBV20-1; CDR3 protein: CSAWAAGGSSNEQFF; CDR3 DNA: TGCAGTGCCTGGGCAGCGGGAGGTTCTAGCAATGAGCAGTTCTTC
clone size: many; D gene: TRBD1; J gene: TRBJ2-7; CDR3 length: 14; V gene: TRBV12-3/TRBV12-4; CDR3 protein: CASSEGAWAYEQYF; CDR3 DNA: TGTGCCAGCAGTGAGGGGGCATGGGCCTACGAGCAGTACTTC
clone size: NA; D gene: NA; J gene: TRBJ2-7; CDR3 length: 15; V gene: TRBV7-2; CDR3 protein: CASSRGWAPSYEQYF; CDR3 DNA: TGTGCCAGCTCCCGAGGATGGGCGCCCTCCTACGAGCAGTACTTC